This is a list of T cell receptor beta chains from one sample in a study of cytomegalovirus exposure and HLA in healthy donors. Libraries were prepared by immunoSEQ multiplex PCR; TCRdb keeps only in-frame clonotypes and omits some of them. The sample holds 100,000 or so clones, about 80% seen once. The sample was PBMCs. All receptors come from a man aged 30-40 years in good health and CMV-seronegative. Each CDR3 is given with its conserved first and last residue. The D gene is left open where the match is weak. Only some rows state a clone size, as once, few, many or a class for expanded clones.

D | J | size | V | DNA | CDR3
TRBD1 | TRBJ2-6 | - | TRBV5-1 | TGCGCCAGCAGCGCTAACGAGGACAGGCCTTGGAGTTTCGGGGCCAACGTCCTGACTTTC | CASSANEDRPWSFGANVLTF
TRBD1 | TRBJ1-4 | few | TRBV7-8 | TGTGCCAGCGCAACCGGTATGGGACAGTATAATGAAAAACTGTTTTTT | CASATGMGQYNEKLFF
TRBD1 | TRBJ2-2 | once | TRBV2 | TGTGCCAGCAGGCTCGACAGGGGGAACACCGGGGAGCTGTTTTTT | CASRLDRGNTGELFF
TRBD1 | TRBJ1-1 | - | TRBV5-1 | TGCGCCAGCAGCTTCTACCGTGGGACAGATGAAGCTTTCTTT | CASSFYRGTDEAFF
TRBD1 | TRBJ2-3 | - | TRBV9 | TGTGCCAGCAGCGAGACAGGGGGCGCAGGTTTGAATTTT | CASSETGGAGLNF
- | TRBJ2-1 | few | TRBV6-1 | TGTGCCAGCAGAGCCTCGTTAGACTACAATGAGCAGTTCTTC | CASRASLDYNEQFF
TRBD1 | TRBJ1-6 | - | TRBV19 | TGTGCCAGTAGTATCGGGACAGGGGGCTCACCCCTCCACTTT | CASSIGTGGSPLHF
- | TRBJ2-5 | - | TRBV6-6 | TGTGCCAGCAGTTACTCGGGCGGGTCGGTTGAGACCCAGTACTTC | CASSYSGGSVETQYF
- | TRBJ2-7 | - | TRBV6-5 | TGTGCCGTACACAGTCTCACCCTCTCCTACGAGCAGTACTTC | CAVHSLTLSYEQYF
TRBD1 | TRBJ1-1 | - | TRBV18 | TGTGCCAGCTCACCAGGAGGAGACAGGGCCAAGGCTGAAGCTTTCTTT | CASSPGGDRAKAEAFF
- | TRBJ2-3 | - | TRBV7-3 | TGTGCCAGCTCCCCAGGGGGAGCGGGAGTATCAGATACGCAGTATTTT | CASSPGGAGVSDTQYF
- | TRBJ2-7 | - | TRBV30 | TGTGCCTCGACCCCGGGAGGGGGCGGAACCTACGAGCAGTACTTC | CASTPGGGGTYEQYF
- | TRBJ2-5 | - | TRBV19 | TGTGCCAGTAGTCAGGGTGGCGAGACCCAGTACTTC | CASSQGGETQYF
- | TRBJ1-4 | - | TRBV5-1 | TGCGCCAGCAGCTTGACCCAGGGTAATGAAAAACTGTTTTTT | CASSLTQGNEKLFF
TRBD2 | TRBJ2-1 | - | TRBV27 | TGTGCCAGCAGTTTAGCTGGACTAGCCATGAGTAATGAGCAGTTCTTC | CASSLAGLAMSNEQFF
- | TRBJ1-5 | few | TRBV4-3 | TGCGCCAGCAGCCAAGATCGGGGTGGCGGGCAGCCCCAGCATTTT | CASSQDRGGGQPQHF
- | TRBJ2-3 | - | TRBV7-2 | TGTGCCAGCAGCCCTGGGACTAGCACAGATACGCAGTATTTT | CASSPGTSTDTQYF
- | TRBJ1-6 | - | TRBV19 | TGTGCCAGTAGTATTGGGGGGTCCTATAATTCACCCCTCCACTTT | CASSIGGSYNSPLHF
TRBD1 | TRBJ2-7 | - | TRBV5-1 | TGCGCCAGCAGAAGACCGGGACAGGGTTACGAGCAGTACTTC | CASRRPGQGYEQYF
TRBD2 | TRBJ2-2 | - | TRBV27 | TGTGCCAGCAGCCCGGGACTAGCGGAACAAACGAACACCGGGGAGCTGTTTTTT | CASSPGLAEQTNTGELFF
- | TRBJ1-5 | - | TRBV28 | TGTGCCAGCAGAACAGGGAATCGGGGCAATCAGCCCCAGCATTTT | CASRTGNRGNQPQHF
- | TRBJ2-5 | - | TRBV18 | TGTGCCAGCTCACCACAGCCAGAGACCCAGTACTTC | CASSPQPETQYF
- | TRBJ2-5 | once | TRBV2 | TGTGCCAGCAGTGAAAACAGGGAGACCCAGTACTTC | CASSENRETQYF
- | TRBJ1-5 | - | TRBV28 | TGTGCCAGCAAACCTGGAGAAACTATCCAGAATTTT | CASKPGETIQNF
TRBD1 | TRBJ1-2 | - | TRBV2 | TGTGCCAGCAGTGAGTCCCGGGACAGGGGCTGGGCCTATGGCTACACCTTC | CASSESRDRGWAYGYTF
TRBD1 | TRBJ1-6 | once | TRBV18 | TGTGCCAGCTCACGCGGGACAGAGGGTTCACCCCTCCACTTT | CASSRGTEGSPLHF
TRBD2 | TRBJ2-3 | - | TRBV2 | TGTGCCAGCAGTGAAGCCCGGCTAGCGGGGACAGATACGCAGTATTTT | CASSEARLAGTDTQYF
TRBD1 | TRBJ1-2 | - | TRBV6-1 | TGTGCCAGCAGTGAAGGACAGGGTAGCCATGGCTACACCTTC | CASSEGQGSHGYTF
- | TRBJ1-2 | many | TRBV7-9 | TGTGCCAGCAGCTTAGGATCCGGGGATGGCTACACCTTC | CASSLGSGDGYTF
- | TRBJ2-1 | once | TRBV5-4 | TGTGCCAGCAGCCGTTCAGGGAAGCCCTACAATGAGCAGTTCTTC | CASSRSGKPYNEQFF
- | TRBJ1-1 | few | TRBV4-2 | TGTGCCAGCAGCCAAGGGGCAGGGGTGGGCACTGAAGCTTTCTTT | CASSQGAGVGTEAFF
- | TRBJ2-2 | - | TRBV5-1 | TGCGCCAGCACCCAATCCTACCAGGGCGGGGAGCTGTTTTTT | CASTQSYQGGELFF
- | TRBJ2-1 | - | TRBV6-5 | TGTGCCAGCAGTTACTCGGGAGCCCCCTACAATGAGCAGTTCTTC | CASSYSGAPYNEQFF
TRBD1 | TRBJ1-1 | - | TRBV2 | TGTGCCAGAAGCGACAGGGCCACTGAAGCTTTCTTT | CARSDRATEAFF
- | TRBJ2-5 | - | TRBV7-9 | TGTGCCAGCACTCAGGGGTTCTTAGAGACCCAGTACTTC | CASTQGFLETQYF
TRBD1 | TRBJ1-2 | once | TRBV4-3 | TGCGCCAGCAGCCAGGCCGGGACAGCATATGGCTACACCTTC | CASSQAGTAYGYTF
TRBD1 | TRBJ2-2 | - | TRBV11-3 | TGTGCCAGCAGTCGTACAGGGGTGTCCACCGGGGAGCTGTTTTTT | CASSRTGVSTGELFF
TRBD2 | TRBJ2-1 | many | TRBV19 | TGTGCCAGTAGTGGACTAGCGGCATCCTACAATGAGCAGTTCTTC | CASSGLAASYNEQFF
- | TRBJ2-3 | - | TRBV4-3 | TGCGCCAGCAGCCACGCCCCGGACGGGGGGCACGTAGATACGCAGTATTTT | CASSHAPDGGHVDTQYF
- | TRBJ1-4 | - | TRBV5-8 | TGTGCCAGCAGCTTGGTCCGGGCAACTAATGAAAAACTGTTTTTT | CASSLVRATNEKLFF
TRBD1 | TRBJ1-2 | - | TRBV4-3 | TGCGCCAGCAGCCAGGGACAGGCTAACCGCTACACCTTC | CASSQGQANRYTF
- | TRBJ2-1 | few | TRBV4-3 | TGCGCCAGCAGCCAACTAAAGTGGGGCTTGGAGTTCTTC | CASSQLKWGLEFF
- | TRBJ1-2 | - | TRBV29-1 | TGCAGCGTTGATGCAGATAACTATGGCTACACCTTC | CSVDADNYGYTF
TRBD2 | TRBJ2-7 | - | TRBV27 | TGTGCCAGCAAGACTCCAGCGGGAGGGATCAACGAGCAGTACTTC | CASKTPAGGINEQYF
- | TRBJ2-7 | few | TRBV14 | TGTGCCAGCAGCCCGACACCCAGGGCCATCCTCTCGAGGCAGTACTTC | CASSPTPRAILSRQYF